Below, one TCR beta chain is given with its context. It lacks a known antigen. The sample holds no much larger clone one base away, and base qualities are not on file. The data were obtained in a study of cytomegalovirus exposure and HLA in healthy donors (dated by TCRdb to about 2017). A note on the overall study: In an earlier analysis of about 560 of the donors, 250 to 300 Gb of sequence data and roughly 100 million unique TCR beta sequences from 180 million or so T cells were reported. Among 300 to 500 genotyped donors of the cohort, an average of roughly 230,000 unique TCR beta nucleotide sequences was sequenced per donor, of which roughly 17% were non-productive. Typing coverage varied by locus: roughly 620-640 donors for A, B, C, DRB1 and DQB1; approximately 560 for DQA1; approximately 570 for DPA1; approximately 470 for DPB1. Because of strong linkage in the cohort, roughly five DR-DQ haplotypes were treated as single units for association and clustering. Roughly 300 gigabases of sequencing data and approximately 92 million unique TCR sequences made up an early release that covered some 640 HLA-typed donors. Besides the first cohort of approximately 710 subjects, a separate validation cohort made up of about 120 different subjects was used. In a later genetic analysis, genome-wide SNP genotypes for about three fifths of the roughly 670 donors were used, and that subset was treated as a discovery cohort. The later analysis used no new phenotypic data to find candidate immune exposures, relying instead on TCR beta sequences and their occurrence across donors. The study combined high-throughput TCR immunosequencing, statistical association of individual TCRs with disease status, and machine learning to predict cytomegalovirus infection status. The aim of the study was to test whether cataloging public T cell receptors could identify signatures of past pathogen exposure. An earlier analysis of approximately 500 of the donors applied high-throughput TCR beta sequencing to assess whether each TCR beta V gene segment acted as functional or pseudogenic. Alongside the repertoire data, information on donor age, sex, ethnicity and CMV serostatus was compiled. HLA typing covered class I and class II loci at four-digit resolution. The study used immunosequencing to profile the T cell repertoires of 600 to 850 subjects and linked those repertoires to cytomegalovirus serostatus. Among the roughly 400 genotyped donors, around 81% belonged to the genetic ancestry cluster associated with self-reported Caucasian donors. In a later analysis, previously published TCR beta repertoires from 550 to 750 donors were re-analyzed and high-resolution HLA genotyping was added so that TCR occurrence patterns could be studied. All discovery cohort repertoires had been generated using a single sequencing platform.

The cohort comprised around 700 healthy bone marrow donors. Cohort members were all nominally healthy when sampled, although unrecorded immune exposures were likely present. The donor was CMV seronegative and was included in the group of about 400 seronegative cohort members. A peripheral blood sample was collected from each donor, and TCR beta sequencing was performed on peripheral blood mononuclear cells. The Qiagen DNeasy Blood Extraction Kit was used to extract genomic DNA from the blood cell samples. CDR1 and CDR2 were assigned from the germline V gene as SNHLY and FYNNEI. V and J are truncated by 10 bases and 5 bases respectively, leaving an intervening sequence of 20 bases. The CDR3, from cysteine to phenylalanine, totals 14 residues. The CDR3 DNA has 42 bases and is translated from base 1. The library was generated by the immunoSEQ multiplex PCR assay. The multiplex PCR relied on a mix of 60 forward primers for TCR Vbeta segments and 13 reverse primers for TCR Jbeta segments. The CDR3 region of rearranged TCR beta genes was amplified from genomic DNA with a multiplex PCR assay. The Illumina HiSeq System was used to sequence the amplified TCR beta libraries as 87-base-pair reads. Regarding the original processing steps: A later analysis tallied around 80 million unique TCR beta chains across the 600 to 700 repertoires, and around 9.9 million of those chains were shared by two or more donors. Raw reads were error-corrected and collapsed into unique sequences by a nearest-neighbor algorithm in which closely related sequences were merged to remove PCR and sequencing errors. Alignment of CDR3 sequences to IMGT reference sequences was used to assign V, D and J gene segments. For a sequence to be retained, at least a six-nucleotide match to both a V gene segment and a J gene segment was required. A rearrangement counted as productive if the CDR3 had no stop codons and remained in frame with V and J, and every other rearrangement counted as non-productive. Following IMGT convention, CDR3 was defined as the stretch from the second conserved V-encoded cysteine to the conserved J-encoded phenylalanine. The earlier analysis of 450 to 750 of the donors excluded any sequence lacking an unambiguous match to a single V gene segment. An earlier analysis of a few hundred of the donors called V segments functional above 56.7% productive rearrangements and segregating when the between-donor standard deviation exceeded 5%. To diagnose cytomegalovirus status from the catalog of TCR beta chain sequences, a statistical classification framework was built. In a later analysis, V and J genes were assigned by comparing TCR nucleotide sequences against IMGT/GENE-DB human TR gene sequences. The TCRdist pipeline was used in a later analysis to assign CDR3 sequences and most-parsimonious VDJ recombination scenarios. A later analysis defined each TCR beta chain by its CDR3 amino acid sequence plus V-gene family, and excluded reads lacking a unique V-gene family. In a later analysis, fewer than 650 highly shared, low-generation-probability nucleotide sequences were removed to address suspected cross-contamination and a sequencing artifact. For each public chain, a later analysis derived a clonal expansion index from normalized ranks of inferred template counts within each repertoire. A later analysis computed generation probabilities with a VDJ recombination model fitted to out-of-frame rearrangements, and checked the results against IGoR. A later analysis scored TCR-TCR, TCR-HLA and TCR-CMV co-occurrence with hypergeometric tests, applying a repertoire-size bias correction to TCR pairs. A later analysis estimated false discovery rates by permuting HLA or CMV assignments 20 times. In a later analysis, co-occurring TCRs were grouped using DBSCAN, and TCRdist sequence similarity was added for clustering within HLA-allele-positive subsets. For co-occurrence clustering, repertoires with fewer than 30,000 or more than 120,000 public chains were excluded, along with roughly 5 repertoires with anomalous nucleotide sharing. TCRdb obtained this table from immuneACCESS and retained in-frame rearrangements with V and J assigned. These tables miss some clones; where compared with another copy, unresolved V genes account for less than half of the shortfall, and the remainder is unexplained. The V and J calls and clone size come from that table; D and trimming were worked out from the DNA. Across this sample there are around 130,000 clones, with roughly three quarters seen only once. The top ten clonotypes cover 0.75% to 0.95% of the sample.

Results and caveats for the whole study, not just this receptor: In the study, approximately 160 TCR beta chains were listed as associated with cytomegalovirus. Cytomegalovirus status was reported to be diagnosed by the classifier with high specificity and sensitivity in both the original and validation cohorts. Most TCR sequences were seen in very few donors, while some public TCRs were found in many individuals. Linkage disequilibrium might explain the correlated functional status among segregating V segments, but an unknown experimental factor could not be excluded. Because the 87-base-pair reads could not distinguish some IMGT-functional V segments, including TRBV6-2 and TRBV6-3, those segments were excluded. Presence/absence analyses assumed roughly uniform sequencing depth across donors, an assumption that may not hold. In a later analysis, several top co-occurrence clusters were reported to appear linked to parvovirus B19, influenza, CMV and Epstein-Barr virus. In an earlier analysis of about 540 of the donors, most TCR beta V segments were observed in productive rearrangements about 90% or about 30% of the time, broadly matching IMGT annotations. A further reported finding was that TCR beta sequences accurately predicted the HLA-A and HLA-B alleles for most subjects in the first cohort. V-gene and J-gene trimming of TCR beta chains was associated with a missense DCLRE1C variant in a later genetic analysis, and the association was replicated in an independent cohort. Seventeen rarely observed V segments, including chromosome 9 orphons, were excluded from the earlier analysis of about 500 of the donors because counts were too low. In vitro tests confirmed that a few of the cytomegalovirus-associated TCR beta chains recognize cytomegalovirus antigens. In a later analysis, the rate of TCR association differed among HLA loci, with DRB1 alleles having the most associated TCRs and HLA-C alleles having the fewest. A group of highly shared sequence variants was considered likely to be a technical artifact of the sequencing pipeline. The authors suggested that the approach could potentially be extended to other disease states and immunological phenotypes. The only immune exposure information available for the cohort was CMV serostatus. According to a later analysis, most CMV-associated TCR beta chains appeared to be HLA-restricted, and the HLA associations seemed to be driven largely by CMV exposure. Because some donors lacked HLA typing at each locus, the association tests relied only on the typed subset. In this cohort, only TCR beta chains were sequenced, and detectable features were limited by the absence of alpha or paired-chain data. In a later analysis, HLA-associated TCR beta chains were found to be more clonally expanded and to have lower generation probabilities than equally common non-associated chains. Strong co-occurrence of HLA alleles, especially DR and DQ, made assigning TCR associations to individual alleles difficult. In a later genetic analysis, fewer N-insertions in productive TCRs were reported among donors in an Asian-associated ancestry cluster than the approximately 710-donor mean. At a false discovery rate of 0.05, a later analysis linked approximately 18,000 TCR beta sequences to specific HLA alleles.

The chain links TRBV2 with TRBJ1-2; a tentative D match to TRBD1 spans 5 bases. This sequence originates from a woman aged 55-75 years in good health and CMV-seronegative. Material: PBMCs. The CDR3 region has the sequence CAITREGKGYGYTF. The DNA is as follows: TGTGCCATCACCCGGGAGGGAAAGGGGTATGGCTACACCTTC. Reference TRBV2 and TRBJ1-2 genes cover what lies past the CDR3, so the full variable domain is EPEVTQTPSHQVTQMGQEVILRCVPISNHLYFYWYRQILGQKVEFLVSFYNNEISEKSEIFDDQFSVERPDGSNFTLKIRSTKLEDSAMYFCAITREGKGYGYTFGSGTRLTVV.